A selection of T cell receptor beta chains follows, all from one sample in a study of glioma-infiltrating T cells after dendritic cell vaccination. This table comes from immunoSEQ multiplex PCR, and its TCRdb copy is limited to in-frame clones, with some not included. The data show about 21,000 clones, with around 79% seen just once and 35% to 40% held by the top ten. The sequencing here drew on blood, taken before dendritic cell vaccination. These receptor sequences come from a human donor with glioblastoma. The CDR3 runs from the conserved cysteine through the conserved F or W. The order of the fields is CDR3 protein, V gene, CDR3 length.

CDR3aa: CASSIGTGHNYGYTF
v_gene: TRBV19
len: 15

CDR3aa: CASSLLTGGVETQYF
v_gene: TRBV28
len: 15

CDR3aa: CASGLRGGIDEQYF
v_gene: TRBV5-1
len: 14

CDR3aa: CASSLGLADNEQFF
v_gene: TRBV6-6
len: 14

CDR3aa: CASSLRGSGTDTQYF
v_gene: TRBV5-1
len: 15

CDR3aa: CASSYSRTTEQYF
v_gene: TRBV6-5
len: 13

CDR3aa: CAWRPGQFNEKLFF
v_gene: TRBV30
len: 14

CDR3aa: CASSQRINGETQYF
v_gene: TRBV14
len: 14

CDR3aa: CASSQDLETNKYEQYF
v_gene: TRBV4-1
len: 16

CDR3aa: CASQTANTEAFF
v_gene: TRBV27
len: 12

CDR3aa: CASSLSGLGETQYF
v_gene: TRBV28
len: 14

CDR3aa: CASSPRTGVSVTEAFF
v_gene: TRBV9
len: 16

CDR3aa: CASSSGLAGGETQYF
v_gene: TRBV11-3
len: 15

CDR3aa: CASSLVGTGEGEQYF
v_gene: TRBV5-4
len: 15

CDR3aa: CASSSGLAGGTDTQYF
v_gene: TRBV7-9
len: 16

CDR3aa: CASSLLAGVENEQYF
v_gene: TRBV5-1
len: 15

CDR3aa: CASIDTGGYSPLHF
v_gene: TRBV2
len: 14

CDR3aa: CASRVLGGSEAFF
v_gene: TRBV28
len: 13

CDR3aa: CASSSHDAGAGYEQYF
v_gene: TRBV5-1
len: 16

CDR3aa: CASSQDRVSYEQYF
v_gene: TRBV6-1
len: 14

CDR3aa: CAWNGIPLSEQYF
v_gene: TRBV30
len: 13

CDR3aa: CASSEARGSPLHF
v_gene: TRBV6-1
len: 13